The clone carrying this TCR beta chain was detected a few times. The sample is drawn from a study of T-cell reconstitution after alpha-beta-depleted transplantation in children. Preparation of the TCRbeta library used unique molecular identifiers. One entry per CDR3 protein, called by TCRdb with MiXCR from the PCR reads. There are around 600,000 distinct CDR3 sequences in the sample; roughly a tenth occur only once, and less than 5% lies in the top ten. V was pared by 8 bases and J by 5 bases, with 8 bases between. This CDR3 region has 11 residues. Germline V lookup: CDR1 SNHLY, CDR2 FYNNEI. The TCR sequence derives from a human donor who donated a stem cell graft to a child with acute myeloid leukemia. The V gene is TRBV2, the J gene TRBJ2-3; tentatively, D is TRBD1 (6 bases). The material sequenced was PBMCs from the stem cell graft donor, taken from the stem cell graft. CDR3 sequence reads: CASHREDTQYF. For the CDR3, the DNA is TGTGCCAGCCACAGGGAAGATACGCAGTATTTT.